A selection of T cell receptor beta chains follows, all from one sample in a study of regulatory T cells in long-lasting Graves disease. TCRdb reprocessed the multiplex PCR reads with MiXCR, giving one entry per CDR3 protein. The sample consists of some 440,000 distinct CDR3 sequences, about a fifth of them appearing once. The sample in question was peripheral blood mononuclear cells (PBMCs), obtained when the disease was refractory, from a patient treated with antithyroid drugs. These receptors all stem from a female donor with Graves disease. Both conserved end residues are part of each CDR3. Each record gives: D gene, J gene, clone size, V gene, CDR3 DNA, CDR3 protein. A D gene is named only where the DNA matches it firmly. The size entry is marked missing in some rows and otherwise reads once, few, many or a size class.

TRBD1	TRBJ2-5	-	TRBV25-1	TGTGCCAGCTCCCGCCTCGGGACAGGGGGCCCAGAGACCCAGTACTTC	CASSRLGTGGPETQYF
-	TRBJ1-6	many	TRBV6-1	TGTGCCAGCAGCCTACACTATAATTCACCCCTCCACTTT	CASSLHYNSPLHF
-	TRBJ1-1	few	TRBV30	TGTGCCTGGGGGGCCTTGAACACTGAAGCTTTCTTT	CAWGALNTEAFF
-	TRBJ2-7	few	TRBV20-1	TGCAGTGCTAGAGATACAGTGCATACCTACGAGCAGTACTTC	CSARDTVHTYEQYF
-	TRBJ2-7	-	TRBV4-1	TGCGCCAGCAGCCAAGAAAGCAGGTCGTTCGACGAGCAGTACTTC	CASSQESRSFDEQYF
-	TRBJ2-7	many	TRBV6-1	TGTGCCAGCAGTACCCCAGGGGTCTGGGGGTACTTC	CASSTPGVWGYF
TRBD1	TRBJ2-7	many	TRBV9	TGTGCCAGCAGCTCTGGACAGGGGGTCACCTACGAGCAGTACTTC	CASSSGQGVTYEQYF
-	TRBJ1-1	many	TRBV3-1	TGTGCCAGCAGCCGAGACCTCTGGGGGGCCTCCACTGAAGCTTTCTTT	CASSRDLWGASTEAFF
-	TRBJ1-6	many	TRBV7-2	TGTGCCAGCAGCTTAACGCCGCTGATGATGCCCCTCCACTTT	CASSLTPLMMPLHF
TRBD1	TRBJ1-1	-	TRBV18	TGTGCCAGCTCCCCAAGATCGGACAGGGTCACTGAAGCTTTCTTT	CASSPRSDRVTEAFF
TRBD1	TRBJ2-3	-	TRBV12-3/TRBV12-4	TGTGCCAGCAGTTTCAGGGGGCGCGCAGATACGCAGTATTTT	CASSFRGRADTQYF
TRBD2	TRBJ2-5	few	TRBV20-1	TGCAGTGCTTATAGCGGGAGACCGGGAGAGACCCAGTACTTC	CSAYSGRPGETQYF
TRBD1	TRBJ1-4	many	TRBV27	TGTGCCAGCAGTCCCTGGACAGGGTATGATGAAAAACTGTTTTTT	CASSPWTGYDEKLFF
-	TRBJ1-2	-	TRBV5-1	TGCGCCAGCTACCCGCCCGGGGGCGGCTACACCTTC	CASYPPGGGYTF
TRBD2	TRBJ2-7	-	TRBV7-6	TGTGCCAGCAGCTTAGAGGCCCTGGGGCTAGCGGGATACGAGCAGTACTTC	CASSLEALGLAGYEQYF
-	TRBJ2-6	-	TRBV12-3/TRBV12-4	TGTGCCAGCTTCCAGGGGGGGGCCAACGTCCTGACTTTC	CASFQGGANVLTF
-	TRBJ2-7	-	TRBV19	TGTGCCAGTAGTATCGGCCAGGTGGCTTACGAGCAGTACTTC	CASSIGQVAYEQYF
-	TRBJ2-7	few	TRBV28	TGTGCCAGCACAGATGTAGGGACCTACGAGCAGTACTTC	CASTDVGTYEQYF
TRBD1	TRBJ2-7	-	TRBV10-3	TGTGCCATCAGTGAATCTGGGACAGGGGTGGGTTACGAGCAGTACTTC	CAISESGTGVGYEQYF
TRBD1	TRBJ2-5	many	TRBV11-2	TGTGCCAGCAGCTTAGCTCTCCGGACAGGGGATGGGCAGACCCAGTACTTC	CASSLALRTGDGQTQYF
TRBD2	TRBJ2-7	many	TRBV10-2	TGCGCCAGCAGCCGGACTAGCGCGTACTCCTACGAGCAGTACTTC	CASSRTSAYSYEQYF
-	TRBJ2-7	-	TRBV7-9	TGTGCCAGCAGCGCCGCGGGACAGTCTTCCTACGAGCAGTACTTC	CASSAAGQSSYEQYF